The entry below describes one T cell receptor beta chain. The sample belongs to a study of blood T cell repertoires in COVID-19. Study-level information: Spain, Italy and the United States supplied samples that represented acute and convalescent COVID-19. Sample material is recorded as cDNA or gDNA derived from T cells, B-cell-depleted T cells, or PBMCs.

In germline, CDR1 is MGHDK, CDR2 SYGVNS. CDR3 length: 17 residues. Trimming took 5 bases from V and 3 from J; bases not matched to a gene: 13. Per the study methods: Estimation of nucleated cell counts was performed using reference gene primer amplification. Libraries were prepared by immunoSEQ multiplex PCR; TCRdb keeps only in-frame clonotypes and omits some of them. Clonal size and the V and J genes are those of that table, whereas D and trimming came from the DNA. Altogether 200,000 or so clones are present, roughly 80% being singletons, with the ten largest covering roughly 10%. This sequence originates from a woman older than 75 with acute or convalescent COVID-19. This chain links TRBV25-1 with TRBJ1-5, with 7 bases lining up with TRBD1. The sequenced sample was peripheral blood. The CDR3 DNA reads TGTGCCAGCAGTCCTCCAACAGACAGGGCCATCAATCAGCCCCAGCATTTT. Translation gives CASSPPTDRAINQPQHF.